This TCR beta chain is drawn from a study of PD-L1 blockade in urothelial cancer. Assay: immunoSEQ multiplex PCR; the TCRdb copy retains only in-frame clones and omits some. The sample gives some 110,000 clones, 85% to 90% of which show up once; about 1.5% is in the top ten. Time point in this sample: peripheral blood 6 weeks after treatment start. This TCR came from a man between 60 and 75 years old with urothelial cancer. The specimen comprised PBMCs, sampled around atezolizumab (anti-PD-L1) treatment.

The CDR3 protein is CASSERQDANEKLFF. DNA for the CDR3: TGTGCCAGCAGCGAACGACAGGATGCTAATGAAAAACTGTTTTTT. This chain uses TRBV13 with TRBJ1-4; D perhaps matches TRBD1 (6 bases). CDR1 is PRHDT and CDR2 is FYEKMQ in the germline V gene (reference sequence). The CDR3 sequence is 15 residues long. Trimming removed 5 bases at V and 3 bases at J, with 13 bases between.